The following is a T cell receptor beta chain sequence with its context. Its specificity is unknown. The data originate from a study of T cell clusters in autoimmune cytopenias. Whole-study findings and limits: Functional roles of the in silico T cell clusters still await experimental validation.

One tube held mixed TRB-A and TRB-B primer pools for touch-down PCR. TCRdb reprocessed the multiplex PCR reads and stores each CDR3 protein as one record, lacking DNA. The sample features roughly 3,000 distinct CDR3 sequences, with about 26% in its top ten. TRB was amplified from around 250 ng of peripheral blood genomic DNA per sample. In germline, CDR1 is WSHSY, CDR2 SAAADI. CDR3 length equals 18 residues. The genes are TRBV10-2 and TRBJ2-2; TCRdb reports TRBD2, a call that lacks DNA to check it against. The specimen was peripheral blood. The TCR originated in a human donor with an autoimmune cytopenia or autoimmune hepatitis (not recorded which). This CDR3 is CASSENLFGLGANGELFF.